This TCR beta chain appears in the sequencing data of a study of T cells expressing NK-cell markers. The CDR3 spans 16 residues. Germline V gene lookup returns CDR1 LGHNA and CDR2 YNFKEQ. TCRdb reanalyzed the 5' RACE reads and collapses them to one entry per CDR3 protein, without DNA. In total, the table holds some 410,000 distinct CDR3 sequences. The chain joins TRBV4-2 to TRBJ1-1. The source material was blood T cells: a sorted CD56 or NKG2C T cell subset, CD4+ or CD8+ T cells, or bulk PBMC T cells (not recorded which). The source is a woman between 18 and 69 years old in good health. This CDR3 is CASSQDAVVMNTEAFF.